Listed below are T cell receptor beta chains from one sample, sequenced in a study of blood T cell repertoires in COVID-19. Generated by immunoSEQ multiplex PCR, the TCRdb table keeps only in-frame clones and is missing some. In the table there are roughly 250,000 clones, 70% to 90% of which are singletons. The sequencing sample was made of peripheral blood. The receptors stem from a woman aged 60 to 75 with active or convalescent COVID-19. Each CDR3 is given with its conserved first and last residue. Fields, in order: clone size, D gene, J gene, V gene, CDR3 DNA, CDR3 protein. The D gene is left open where the match is weak. Clone size appears in some rows only: once, few, many, or a class for an expanded clone.

-	TRBD1	TRBJ2-3	TRBV11-3	TGTGCCAGCAGCCTCCACAGGGGAGATACGCAGTATTTT	CASSLHRGDTQYF
-	-	TRBJ1-2	TRBV24-1	TGTGCCACCAGTGTAGGAGGATATGGCTACACCTTC	CATSVGGYGYTF
-	-	TRBJ1-5	TRBV7-8	TGTGCCAGCAGCTCCTCTGGAGGGGGGGGGAGCAATCAGCCCCAGCATTTT	CASSSSGGGGSNQPQHF
once	-	TRBJ1-4	TRBV3-1/TRBV3-2	TGTGCCAGCGGCGCGACAGAATCTAATGAAAAACTGTTTTTT	CASGATESNEKLFF
-	TRBD1	TRBJ1-4	TRBV3-1/TRBV3-2	TGTGCCAGCAGCCAGACCGGGACAGGGGGAGAAAAACTGTTTTTT	CASSQTGTGGEKLFF
-	TRBD1	TRBJ2-3	TRBV5-1	TGCGCCAGCTGGGGGGACAGGCCTCGAACAGATACGCAGTATTTT	CASWGDRPRTDTQYF
-	-	TRBJ2-3	TRBV4-1	TGCGCCAGCAGCCAAGGGTCAGGGAGCACAGATACGCAGTATTTT	CASSQGSGSTDTQYF
-	TRBD2	TRBJ2-1	TRBV5-5	TGTGCCAGCAGCTATCTAGCGGGGGGCAGCAATGAGCAGTTCTTC	CASSYLAGGSNEQFF
-	TRBD2	TRBJ2-1	TRBV6-1	TGTGCCAGCAGTGAGTTGACTAGCGGGAGGGATGAGCAGTTCTTC	CASSELTSGRDEQFF
-	-	TRBJ2-2	TRBV6-5	TGTGCCAGCAGCTTCGCGAACACCGGGGAGCTGTTTTTT	CASSFANTGELFF
-	TRBD1	TRBJ1-2	TRBV28	TGTGCCAGCAGTCCCGGGACAGGGTTCTATGGCTACACCTTC	CASSPGTGFYGYTF
-	-	TRBJ2-4	TRBV5-1	TGCGCCAGCAGCTCAGCGACAGGAAAAAACATTCAGTACTTC	CASSSATGKNIQYF
-	-	TRBJ2-6	TRBV2	TGTGCCAGCAGTGAACCAGGGGCCAACGTCCTGACTTTC	CASSEPGANVLTF
once	TRBD1	TRBJ2-4	TRBV15	TGTGCCACCCCTCGGGACAGAAAAAACATTCAGTACTTC	CATPRDRKNIQYF
-	TRBD1	TRBJ1-6	TRBV9	TGTGCCAGCAGCGCCAGAACAGGGGGCAACTCACCCCTCCACTTT	CASSARTGGNSPLHF
once	-	TRBJ2-3	TRBV5-1	TGCGCCAGCAGCTTCGAGGCAGAGCCTCGCACAGATACGCAGTATTTT	CASSFEAEPRTDTQYF
-	TRBD2	TRBJ2-1	TRBV11-3	TGTGCCAGCAGCTTACAGAGACTAGCGGGAAGATACAATGAGCAGTTCTTC	CASSLQRLAGRYNEQFF
-	TRBD2	TRBJ2-2	TRBV11-3	TGTGCCAGCAGCTCCGGGAGGACGGCGAACACCGGGGAGCTGTTTTTT	CASSSGRTANTGELFF
few	-	TRBJ1-1	TRBV5-1	TGCGCCAGCAGCGTCCTCGGGACAACGAACACTGAAGCTTTCTTT	CASSVLGTTNTEAFF
-	-	TRBJ1-1	TRBV6-5	TGTGCCAGCACGGTGGGTGGAGGAGGGACTGAAGCTTTCTTT	CASTVGGGGTEAFF
-	-	TRBJ1-4	TRBV3-1/TRBV3-2	TGTGCCAGCAGCCAAGAATTCGTGATGGGGCAGTCGGAAAAACTGTTTTTT	CASSQEFVMGQSEKLFF
-	-	TRBJ2-5	TRBV5-4	TGTGCCAGCAGCCGTCCGGGACTCCGGCAAGAGACCCAGTACTTC	CASSRPGLRQETQYF
-	-	TRBJ1-1	TRBV2	TGTGCCAGCAGTGAACTCTGGGTTCGGGGGGGTGAAGCTTTCTTT	CASSELWVRGGEAFF
-	-	TRBJ2-1	TRBV9	TGTGCCAGCAGCGTGGACTGGAAGGATGAGCAGTTCTTC	CASSVDWKDEQFF
-	TRBD1	TRBJ1-1	TRBV5-1	TGCGCCAGCAGCTTGGGAGACAGGGGCTTGACTGAAGCTTTCTTT	CASSLGDRGLTEAFF
-	TRBD2	TRBJ2-1	TRBV6-5	TGTGCCAGCAGTCGACTAGCTCGCAACAATGAGCAGTTCTTC	CASSRLARNNEQFF
once	-	TRBJ1-2	TRBV11-2	TGTGCCAGCAGCCCATTGCAAGGACAGCGTAACTATGGCTACACCTTC	CASSPLQGQRNYGYTF
-	TRBD2	TRBJ2-1	TRBV2	TGTGCCAGCAGTGAGAATAGCGGGAGTACCTACAATGAGCAGTTCTTC	CASSENSGSTYNEQFF
few	TRBD1	TRBJ1-5	TRBV19	TGTGCCAGTAGTTCCCGACAGGGAGGCAATCAGCCCCAGCATTTT	CASSSRQGGNQPQHF
-	TRBD2	TRBJ2-1	TRBV11-3	TGTGCCAGCAGCTTAAGCGGGGGTTACAATGAGCAGTTCTTC	CASSLSGGYNEQFF
-	-	TRBJ1-5	TRBV18	TGTGCCAGCGCCCCATCGGAGGGTAGGAGCAATCAGCCCCAGCATTTT	CASAPSEGRSNQPQHF
few	TRBD2	TRBJ2-5	TRBV3-1/TRBV3-2	TGTGCCAGCAGCACGGGACTAGCGGGAGAGACCCAGTACTTC	CASSTGLAGETQYF
-	TRBD1	TRBJ2-5	TRBV19	TGTGCCAGTAGTCCCGAGCGGGACAGGGATGAGACCCAGTACTTC	CASSPERDRDETQYF
-	TRBD2	TRBJ2-1	TRBV5-6	TGTGCCAGCAGCCTAGGTATGCGGGAGTCGAATGAGCAGTTCTTC	CASSLGMRESNEQFF
-	-	TRBJ1-1	TRBV7-9	TGTGCCAGCAGCTTAGATCCGGACAGAGTGACTTTCTTT	CASSLDPDRVTFF
once	-	TRBJ1-1	TRBV6-5	TGTGCCAGCAGTATGCAGGGGAACACTGAAGCTTTCTTT	CASSMQGNTEAFF
-	-	TRBJ2-4	TRBV11-3	TGTGCCAGCAGCACCCAGGGCAGGGGCGGCGGAAACATTCAGTACTTC	CASSTQGRGGGNIQYF
few	-	TRBJ1-5	TRBV4-1	TGCGCCAGCAGCCAGAGAGGGCAGGGCAATCAGCCCCAGCATTTT	CASSQRGQGNQPQHF
-	TRBD1	TRBJ1-2	TRBV10-3	TGTGCCATCACCGGCGGACAGGGGGCGCATGGCTACACCTTC	CAITGGQGAHGYTF
-	-	TRBJ1-1	TRBV5-1	TGCGCCAGCAGCTTGGAGGGGGTAAGGGACACTGAAGCTTTCTTT	CASSLEGVRDTEAFF
-	TRBD1	TRBJ1-2	TRBV4-2	TGTGCCAGCAGCCAAGAAGACAGGGGTAACTATGGCTACACCTTC	CASSQEDRGNYGYTF
once	TRBD1	TRBJ2-3	TRBV5-1	TGCGCCAGCAGCTTATGGGACAGGGGGTCAGTCGCAGATACGCAGTATTTT	CASSLWDRGSVADTQYF
-	-	TRBJ1-1	TRBV4-2	TGTGCCAGCAGCCAAGATATTTTGAACACTGAAGCTTTCTTT	CASSQDILNTEAFF
-	TRBD1	TRBJ1-4	TRBV3-1/TRBV3-2	TGTGCCAGCAGCCAGATCGCGCAGGGGGGTGAAAAACTGTTTTTT	CASSQIAQGGEKLFF
-	TRBD2	TRBJ2-5	TRBV10-1	TGCGCCAGCAGTGAATCGGGACTAGCGGGAGAGACCCAGTACTTC	CASSESGLAGETQYF
-	TRBD1	TRBJ2-1	TRBV24-1	TGTGCCACCAGTGCCCCAGACAGGGCCTACAATGAGCAGTTCTTC	CATSAPDRAYNEQFF
-	TRBD2	TRBJ2-1	TRBV19	TGTGCCAGTAGTCCTCCGGGGAGCGGGAGGTACAATGAGCAGTTCTTC	CASSPPGSGRYNEQFF